This is a list of T cell receptor beta chains from one sample in a study of blood T cell repertoires in COVID-19. Sequencing used immunoSEQ multiplex PCR; TCRdb keeps in-frame clones, though not all of them. The table has about 60,000 clones, roughly 80% seen once. Sequenced input: peripheral blood. The receptors originated from a man older than 75 with acute or convalescent COVID-19. CDR3s include the opening cysteine and the closing phenylalanine or tryptophan. The order of the fields is J gene, V gene, CDR3 protein.

J: TRBJ2-7; V: TRBV28; CDR3: CASRTLGTGSLWNSYEQYF
J: TRBJ1-3; V: TRBV30; CDR3: CAWNGHSGNTIYF
J: TRBJ2-2; V: TRBV2; CDR3: CASSEVLAGATGELFF
J: TRBJ1-6; V: TRBV3-1/TRBV3-2; CDR3: CASSQERNRASPLHF
J: TRBJ2-3; V: TRBV7-2; CDR3: CASISPSGPTDTQYF
J: TRBJ1-2; V: TRBV7-9; CDR3: CASSLAQWDRGPYGYTF
J: TRBJ1-2; V: TRBV13; CDR3: CASSQDRGLAGYTF
J: TRBJ1-5; V: TRBV2; CDR3: CASSEARGNNQPQHF
J: TRBJ2-6; V: TRBV18; CDR3: CASSPGASPSGANVLTF
J: TRBJ1-6; V: TRBV2; CDR3: CASRSGTRNGPLHF
J: TRBJ2-6; V: TRBV5-4; CDR3: CASSLEGRWANVLTF
J: TRBJ1-1; V: TRBV18; CDR3: CASFGSQGGTEAFF
J: TRBJ1-3; V: TRBV10-3; CDR3: CAISVGAGNTIYF
J: TRBJ1-1; V: TRBV19; CDR3: CASSTRYSISNTEAFF